These 30 T cell receptor beta chains came from one sample sequenced in a study of tumor and adjacent non-tumor tissue in lung cancer. No cell sorting was done before RNA was extracted from the tissue. The normal lung tissue was taken more than 3 cm from the tumor edge. A modified ARM-PCR protocol with three rounds of nested PCR amplified TCRbeta. TCRdb redid the calling of the multiplex PCR reads with MiXCR, one entry per CDR3 protein. The data contain some 80,000 distinct CDR3 sequences, less than 85% of them singletons. Sequenced sample: distant non-tumor lung tissue. Receptor source: a man between 65 and 85 years old with non-small cell lung cancer.

The sample holds one count of this clonotype. This is likely a read error, given that the CDR3 carries no conserved phenylalanine or tryptophan at its end. The DNA is left out, because the CDR3 cannot be placed on it with certainty; the CDR3 is given as TCRdb lists it. The chain couples TRBV6-6 to TRBJ2-1; TRBD2 is the table's D call and was not checked against the DNA. From its first to its last residue, the CDR3 has 20 amino acids. The germline gives CDR1 MNHNY, CDR2 SVGAGI (reference sequence). The CDR3 reads CASSYIGLTHVFSSYNEQIL.

A note on this clonotype: Just one base apart from a much larger clone, this may be a read error. This rearrangement joins TRBV24-1 to TRBJ1-5; weak D call: TRBD1 (5 bases). V shed 3 bases and J shed 5 bases, with 13 bases lying between them. The V gene's germline CDR1 is KGHDR and CDR2 SFDVKD. This CDR3 is 15 amino acids long. The CDR3 region is CATSDDRIGDQPQHF. The CDR3 coding sequence is TGTGCCACCAGTGATGATAGGATAGGGGATCAGCCCCAGCATTTT.

This chain connects TRBV6-1 to TRBJ2-7; 7 nucleotides align to TRBD1. J gave up 0 bases and V 7 bases, and 18 bases lay outside the gene matches. Looked up from germline, CDR1 is MNHNS and CDR2 is SASEGT. The CDR3 totals 18 residues. The CDR3 region is CASTKTGTSGFSSYEQYF. DNA of the CDR3: TGTGCCAGCACTAAGACAGGGACGTCAGGTTTTAGCTCCTACGAGCAGTACTTC.

This clonotype is labeled as medium-sized (0.01 to 0.1%). The V and J genes are TRBV5-5 and TRBJ1-1; D remains ambiguous. The V end lost 0 bases, the J end lost 2 bases, and 5 bases lay between the germline ends. Germline V lookup: CDR1 SGHKS, CDR2 YYEKEE (reference sequence). The CDR3 is made up of 13 amino acids. The CDR3 reads CASSLDLNTEAFF. In nucleotides, the CDR3 is TGTGCCAGCAGCTTGGACCTTAACACTGAAGCTTTCTTT.

A word on this clonotype: A junction boundary mismatches the germline segment, possibly from a read error. V and J are TRBV28 and TRBJ2-5; the D gene is possibly TRBD2 (5 bases). Germline CDR1 is MDHEN and CDR2 is SYDVKM. The CDR3 is 16 residues long. The CDR3 reads CASSFLSGSLQETQYF. CDR3 in DNA: TGTGCCAGCAGTTTTCTGAGCGGCAGTCTCCAAGAGACACAGTACTTC.

A note on this clonotype: The CDR3 ends on some other residue instead of the conserved phenylalanine or tryptophan, so this is likely a read error. The chain employs TRBV5-6 and TRBJ1-1; TRBD1 matches at 7 bases. The CDR3 length is 16 residues. The germline V gene encodes CDR1 SGHDT and CDR2 YYEEEE. This chain's CDR3 is CASSKTGTAMNTGAFL. CDR3 nucleotide sequence: TGTGCCAGCAGCAAAACCGGGACAGCAATGAACACTGGAGCTTTCCTT.

Worth noting for this clonotype: A much larger clone lies one base from this, so it may be a read error. The J gene is TRBJ1-3, the V gene TRBV5-5; D uncertain. The length of the CDR3 is 15 residues. Looked up from germline, CDR1 is SGHKS and CDR2 is YYEKEE (reference sequence). The CDR3 is CTSSSAPTVGNTIYF. DNA for the CDR3: TGTACCAGCAGCTCGGCCCCCACGGTCGGAAACACCATATATTTT.

Of note for this clonotype: At one of its ends the junction is not consistent with the germline gene, which may arise from a read error. The chain is built from TRBV6-2 or TRBV6-3 and TRBJ2-2; D possibly corresponds to TRBD2 (5 bases). The germline CDR1 and CDR2 sequences are MNHEY and SVGEGT. The CDR3 length is 16 residues. The CDR3 nucleotides read TGTGCCAGCAGTTCCTCAGACGACCAAGACACCGGGGAGCAGTTTTTT. Protein: CASSSSDDQDTGEQFF.

The sample holds many counts of this clonotype. This chain uses TRBV10-1 with TRBJ2-1; D is uncertain. The germline V gene encodes CDR1 WNHNN and CDR2 SYGVQD (reference sequence). The CDR3 has 14 amino acids. Between the trimmed V and J ends, which lost 0 bases and 4 bases, there was a span of 7 bases. The CDR3 region is CASSESLGYNEQFF. Here the CDR3 DNA reads TGCGCCAGCAGTGAGTCGCTGGGTTACAATGAGCAGTTCTTC.

This clonotype was detected only once. The rearrangement links TRBV12-3 or TRBV12-4 to TRBJ1-2; 7 bases match TRBD1. The CDR3 extends over 14 amino acids. The V segment lost 6 bases and the J segment 4 bases; nucleotides outside the gene matches: 8. CDR3 amino acids: CASRVGTDIYGYTF. The CDR3 bases are TGTGCCAGCAGGGTCGGGACAGACATCTATGGCTACACCTTC.

This clonotype has only a few counts. This rearrangement joins TRBV7-8 to TRBJ2-5; 8 bases fit TRBD2. Trimming at V came to 11 bases and at J to 5 bases, leaving 10 bases not matched to a gene. Germline V gives CDR1 SGHVS, CDR2 FQNEAQ. The CDR3 has 13 residues. The CDR3 sequence: CAPIGRAWETQYF. CDR3 DNA: TGTGCCCCTATCGGGAGGGCCTGGGAGACCCAGTACTTC.

Of note for this clonotype: Since a much larger clone is just one base distant, this may be a read error. The chain uses TRBV6-6 and TRBJ2-7, with D possibly matching TRBD1 (5 bases). Germline CDR1 reads MNHNY; CDR2 reads SVGAGI (reference sequence). The CDR3 sequence is 15 residues long. CDR3 in amino acids: CASSYRQGGSYVQYF. In DNA, the CDR3 is TGTGCCAGCAGTTACAGGCAGGGTGGGTCCTACGTGCAGTACTTC.

In the case of this clonotype: This likely comes from a read error, as the CDR3 has no conserved phenylalanine or tryptophan at its end. This chain connects TRBV6-2 or TRBV6-3 to TRBJ1-5; the D gene is possibly TRBD1 (6 bases). This CDR3 is 14 amino acids long. CDR1 and CDR2 (germline): MNHEY, SVGEGT. The CDR3 region has the DNA TGTGCCAGCGGTAGGGCGGGGGCGGGGCAGCCTCAGCATTAT. Its protein is CASGRAGAGQPQHY.

This sequence joins TRBV10-3 and TRBJ2-3; 7 positions match TRBD2. After removal of 7 bases from V and 5 bases from J, the junction contained 6 bases not matched to a gene. This CDR3 spans 13 amino acids. Per germline, CDR1 ENHRY and CDR2 SYGVKD. CDR3 nucleotide sequence: TGTGCCATCATGGCGGGAGACATAGATACGCAGTATTTT. Protein sequence: CAIMAGDIDTQYF.

V is TRBV10-3 and J is TRBJ1-2; no firm D call. V lost 8 bases to trimming and J lost 10 bases, with 20 bases between them. There are 13 residues in the CDR3. The germline V gene has CDR1 ENHRY and CDR2 SYGVKD. CDR3 sequence: CAIDDEQSHDYTF. The CDR3 DNA follows: TGTGCCATCGATGATGAGCAAAGCCACGACTACACCTTC.

To note about this clonotype: Without the conserved terminal phenylalanine or tryptophan, this CDR3 likely stems from a read error. The chain is built from TRBV29-1 and TRBJ2-3, with D possibly TRBD1 on 6 matching bases. Trimming took off 8 bases at V and 1 base at J, with 16 bases between the two ends. CDR1 is SQVTM and CDR2 is ANQGSEA in the germline V gene. The CDR3 is made up of 14 amino acids. CDR3: CSIDRPQCTDTQYC. The CDR3 nucleotides read TGCAGCATCGACAGGCCGCAGTGCACAGATACGCAGTATTGT.

Concerning this clonotype itself: Just one base apart from a much larger clone, this may be a read error. The chain combines TRBV10-2 with TRBJ2-7, with 9 bases matching TRBD2. The CDR3 loop spans 14 amino acids. Germline CDR1 is WSHSY and CDR2 is SAAADI. The CDR3 spells CASRGGGGSYEQCF. For the CDR3, the DNA is TGCGCCAGCAGAGGCGGGGGGGGATCCTACGAGCAGTGCTTC.

CDR3 in DNA: TGCACCACCCCTGGGGGGACAGTACCATACAATGAGCAGTTCTTC. Translated, it gives CTTPGGTVPYNEQFF. This chain uses TRBV5-1 with TRBJ2-1, with D tentatively TRBD1 (7 bases). This CDR3 has 15 residues. Germline V lookup: CDR1 SGHRS, CDR2 YFSETQ.

This clonotype was seen only a few times. A clone one base away is much larger, so this may be a read error. The gene calls are TRBV6-1 and TRBJ1-4; 7 bases map to TRBD1. The CDR3 loop spans 14 amino acids. Per the germline V gene, CDR1 is MNHNS and CDR2 is SASEGT. V dropped 7 bases and J dropped 3; count of bases not matched to a gene: 5. The CDR3 nucleotides are TGTGCCAGCACCGACAGGGCAGCTAATGAAAAACTGTTTTTT. Translation gives CASTDRAANEKLFF.

As for this clonotype: This may arise from a read error, as a much more abundant clone is one base away. The chain employs TRBV28 and TRBJ1-2; D remains unclear. The CDR3 sequence is 15 residues long. Germline V gene lookup returns CDR1 MDHEN and CDR2 SYDVKM. V lost 4 bases and J 7 bases, leaving 19 bases between the germline ends. The CDR3 DNA sequence: TGTGCCAGCAGTTCGGTCGGACTGCCCGGTAGTGGCTACACCTTC. Amino acids: CASSSVGLPGSGYTF.

This clonotype has just one count. The rearrangement links TRBV19 to TRBJ2-7; D is possibly TRBD1 (6 bases). The germline gives CDR1 LNHDA, CDR2 SQIVND (reference sequence). The V end was cut by 4 bases, the J end by 3 bases, with 16 bases between. This CDR3 is built from 15 residues. The CDR3 bases are TGTGCCAGTAGTAGAGACCTGGGGACAAACTACGAGCAGTACTTC. This codes for CASSRDLGTNYEQYF.

In regard to this clonotype: A much larger clonotype is one base distant, so this may be a read error. The chain uses TRBV5-6 and TRBJ2-5; 10 bases line up with TRBD2. There are 19 residues in the CDR3. Germline loops: CDR1 SGHDT, CDR2 YYEEEE. CDR3 loop: CPSSLAALAGVEGQETQYF. In DNA, the CDR3 is TGTCCCAGCAGCTTGGCAGCTCTAGCGGGAGTTGAGGGTCAAGAGACCCAGTACTTC.

As concerns this clonotype: Mismatch with germline at one junction end may stem from a read error. The rearrangement uses TRBV28 and TRBJ1-1, with D possibly being TRBD1 (6 bases). CDR3 length: 13 amino acids. Germline assignment: CDR1 MDHEN and CDR2 SYDVKM. CDR3 sequence reads: CARSPQGRNEAFF. CDR3 coding DNA: TGTGCCAGAAGCCCACAGGGTAGGAATGAAGCCTTCTTT.

Worth noting for this clonotype: One base away lies a much larger clone, so this may be a sequencing read error. This sequence joins TRBV12-3 or TRBV12-4 and TRBJ2-5; D is undetermined. The CDR3 is made up of 11 amino acids. CDR3 in amino acids: CTSSLGETQYF. CDR3 sequence (DNA): TGTACCAGCAGTTTAGGGGAGACCCAGTACTTC.

This clonotype appeared many times. This chain links TRBV20-1 with TRBJ2-2, with a weak D call TRBD2 (5 bases). CDR1 and CDR2 from the germline V gene are DFQATT and SNEGSKA (reference sequence). This CDR3 is 14 amino acids long. V was trimmed by 0 bases and J by 3 bases, leaving 8 bases between them. The DNA for the CDR3 is TGCAGTGCTAGAGAGTTGGGAGACACCGGGGAGCTGTTTTTT. Translated, it gives CSARELGDTGELFF.

This clonotype was counted a single time. The V and J genes are TRBV21-1 and TRBJ2-7; TRBD1, as called in the table, went unchecked against the DNA. TRBV21-1 corresponds to a pseudogene. This CDR3 contains 18 residues. The CDR3 loop reads CASSRWVSERTGLYEQYF. CDR3 bases: TGTGCCAGCAGCCGCTGGGTCTCCGAAAGGACAGGACTCTATGAGCAGTACTTC.

This clonotype showed up just a few times. The chain combines TRBV25-1 with TRBJ1-3, with 7 bases lining up with TRBD1. The germline CDR1 and CDR2 sequences are MGHDK and SYGVNS. With 2 bases clipped from V and 0 bases from J, the junction kept 7 bases outside the gene matches. The CDR3 is 17 residues long. The CDR3 here is CASSEGDSFYSGNTIYF. As DNA, the CDR3 is TGTGCCAGCAGTGAAGGGGACAGCTTCTACTCTGGAAACACCATATATTTT. Together with reference TRBV25-1 and TRBJ1-3, the CDR3 gives the full variable domain: EADIYQTPRYLVIGTGKKITLECSQTMGHDKMYWYQQDPGMELHLIHYSYGVNSTEKGDLSSESTVSRIRTEHFPLTLESARPSHTSQYLCASSEGDSFYSGNTIYFGEGSWLTVV.

A word on this clonotype: Mismatch with germline at one junction end may stem from a read error. The chain carries TRBV2 and TRBJ2-3, with 8 bases lining up with TRBD2. The germline gives CDR1 SNHLY, CDR2 FYNNEI. The CDR3 is made up of 15 amino acids. The CDR3 is CASSPRTSMADTQYF. The CDR3 region has the DNA TGTGCCAGCAGTCCCCGGACTAGCATGGCAGATACTCAGTATTTT.

Only one count was recorded for this clonotype. The junction differs from germline at one of its ends, possibly a read error. The rearrangement joins TRBV10-3 to TRBJ2-1; TRBD1 aligns across 9 bases. The CDR3 totals 14 residues. Germline V CDR1 and CDR2: ENHRY, SYGVKD. The CDR3 nucleotides read TGTGTCATCAGTCCGGGACAGGGAGTACATGAGCAGTTCTTC. This gives the protein CVISPGQGVHEQFF.

This rearrangement joins TRBV11-1 to TRBJ1-6, with unresolved D. Germline values: CDR1 SGHAT, CDR2 FQDESV (reference sequence). The CDR3 has 12 residues. V was cut by 3 bases and J by 17 bases, with 14 bases left in between. The CDR3 DNA is TGTGCCAGCAGCTTGGATCGTTCGCCCATCCACTTT. It translates to CASSLDRSPIHF.